The rows below give T cell receptor beta chains drawn from one sample of a study of OX40 agonist ivuxolimab in advanced cancers. TCRdb keeps only in-frame clones here, not all; method: immunoSEQ multiplex PCR. The sample carries 50,000 to 65,000 clones, 81% recorded once. The sample here was CD4+ or CD8+ T cells sorted from blood, taken in a trial of the OX40 agonist ivuxolimab. These receptors originate from an adult with an advanced solid tumor such as melanoma, head and neck, liver or kidney cancer. CDR3s include the opening cysteine and the closing phenylalanine or tryptophan. The size field is filled for only some rows; it gives once, few, many or a size class.

>TRBJ1-5|.|TRBV29-1
CSVADGFLGNQPQHF
>TRBJ2-4|.|TRBV19
CASSIGGLLRTGGNIQYF
>TRBJ2-7|.|TRBV11-2
CASRLTGGYEQYF
>TRBJ2-1|.|TRBV19
CASNGRVGNEQFF
>TRBJ1-6|.|TRBV5-1
CASSLVGQGFSPLHF
>TRBJ2-7|.|TRBV5-6
CASSPGYPRRASSYEQYF
>TRBJ1-1|.|TRBV5-5
CASSFLWTEAFF
>TRBJ2-3|.|TRBV19
CASSIAGAGTDTQYF
>TRBJ1-6|.|TRBV6-5
CASSYESSYNSPLHF
>TRBJ1-2|.|TRBV29-1
CSVVGGQDTNYGYTF
>TRBJ2-6|.|TRBV2
CASSEHTGSGANVLTF
>TRBJ2-3|few|TRBV2
CASSDRLFTDTQYF
>TRBJ2-3|.|TRBV6-1
CASSAGPYTDTQYF
>TRBJ2-1|.|TRBV5-1
CASSSGAASSYNEQFF
>TRBJ2-7|once|TRBV27
CASSLSVQGAYEQYF
>TRBJ2-1|few|TRBV15
CATSRGDLAGAYNEQFF
>TRBJ2-5|once|TRBV29-1
CSVLPGQGAKETQYF
>TRBJ2-5|.|TRBV9
CASSQDGSLGKGETQYF
>TRBJ1-6|.|TRBV19
CASKEAPSYNSPLHF
>TRBJ2-7|few|TRBV5-1
CASSMGQGGEQYF
>TRBJ1-1|.|TRBV6-6
CASTMGGGAFF
>TRBJ1-2|.|TRBV28
CASRPTGDFYGYTF